This T cell receptor (beta chain) was sequenced for a study of blood T cell repertoires in COVID-19. Looking at the study overall: Sites in the United States, Italy and Spain provided acute and convalescent COVID-19 samples. PBMCs, B-cell-depleted T cells, or T cells provided the cDNA or gDNA that made up the material.

The CDR3 runs to 13 residues. V lost 4 bases, J lost 5 bases, and 2 bases stayed unmatched. The germline V gene encodes CDR1 LGHDT and CDR2 YNNKEL (reference sequence). How the authors handled the data: Reference gene primers were amplified, and this amplification served to estimate nucleated cell counts. Assay used: immunoSEQ multiplex PCR; TCRdb lists only in-frame clones, some missing. That table is the source of V, J and clone size, and D and trimming were worked out from the DNA. The data show roughly 190,000 clones, approximately 90% seen once. The chain couples TRBV3-1 (or the pseudogene TRBV3-2) to TRBJ2-1; 7 positions match TRBD1. This sequence was found in a human donor in a cohort sampled during active COVID-19. Sequences were obtained from peripheral blood. The CDR3 DNA sequence: TGTGCCAGCAGCCTGGACAGGAACAATGAGCAGTTCTTC. This translates into CASSLDRNNEQFF.